Below are 15 T cell receptor beta chains sequenced from a single sample in a study of shared clonotypes between healthy human individuals. The protocol was immunoSEQ multiplex PCR, while the TCRdb copy is restricted to in-frame clones and leaves out a portion. This sample yields roughly 570,000 clones, of which about 98% are seen a single time; 0.3% to 0.35% belongs to the top ten. Terminally differentiated effector memory CD45RA+ cells were left out of the naive CD8 fraction, which was CD45RO-negative and positively selected for CCR7. The specimen was naive CD8+ T cells sorted from blood. These receptors were obtained from a man aged 30 to 39 in good health.

This clone has just one count. This chain uses TRBV27 with TRBJ2-5, with 13 bases lining up with TRBD2. The CDR3 loop spans 15 amino acids. Germline V lookup: CDR1 MNHEY, CDR2 SMNVEV (reference sequence). Trimming removed 5 bases from V and 5 bases from J; junction bases left unmatched: 5. CDR3 in amino acids: CASSLRLAGGETQYF. CDR3 nucleotides: TGTGCCAGCAGTCTAAGACTAGCGGGAGGTGAGACCCAGTACTTC.

The chain joins TRBV29-1 to TRBJ2-7; a possible D gene is TRBD1 (6 bases). CDR1 and CDR2 (germline): SQVTM, ANQGSEA. The length of the CDR3 is 13 residues. Trimming left V 4 bases short and J 7 bases short, with 17 bases between. CDR3: CSVGGLRPLEQYF. CDR3 coding DNA: TGCAGCGTTGGGGGGCTCCGCCCCCTGGAGCAGTACTTC.

This clone was detected once. J is TRBJ2-2 and V is TRBV7-9; TRBD1 might be the D (5 bases). The CDR3 is 16 amino acids. Germline lookup yields CDR1 SEHNR and CDR2 FQNEAQ (reference sequence). V was cut by 10 bases and J by 0 bases, with 18 bases left in between. CDR3 sequence reads: CAIPAEDTTNTGELFF. The CDR3 DNA sequence: TGTGCCATTCCCGCCGAGGACACCACGAACACCGGGGAGCTGTTTTTT.

In DNA, the CDR3 is TGTGCCAGCAGCTTAAGTGGGACCACCGGGACAGGGGGCGCAGGGCAGTTCTTC. Amino acid sequence: CASSLSGTTGTGGAGQFF. The V call is TRBV7-9, the J call TRBJ2-1; 12 bases are shared with TRBD1. The CDR3 runs 18 residues. With V trimmed by 2 bases and J by 12 bases, 17 bases remained unmatched. The germline V gene has CDR1 SEHNR and CDR2 FQNEAQ (reference sequence).

The chain is built from TRBV4-1 and TRBJ1-4; TRBD1 aligns across 8 bases. The CDR3 covers 14 residues. V trimming: 5 bases; J trimming: 4 bases; junction bases outside the gene matches: 3. Germline-derived CDR1 and CDR2 are MGHRA and YSYEKL. CDR3 in DNA: TGCGCCAGCAGCACGGACAGGGATAATGAAAAACTGTTTTTT. Translated: CASSTDRDNEKLFF.

The chain joins TRBV4-3 to TRBJ2-7; 7 bases align to TRBD2. Looked up from germline, CDR1 is LGHNA and CDR2 is YSLEER. The CDR3 length is 16 residues. Unmatched junction bases numbered 8, after V lost 0 bases and J lost 3 bases. The CDR3 sequence: CASSQDWRGRNYEQYF. The CDR3 DNA follows: TGCGCCAGCAGCCAAGATTGGCGGGGGAGGAACTACGAGCAGTACTTC.

The rearrangement links TRBV7-9 to TRBJ2-1; D ambiguous. The germline CDR1 and CDR2 sequences are SEHNR and FQNEAQ (reference sequence). The CDR3 extends over 14 amino acids. V lost 2 bases and J lost 0, with 5 bases in between. CDR3 amino acids: CASSLPSSYNEQFF. For the CDR3, the DNA is TGTGCCAGCAGCTTACCGAGCTCCTACAATGAGCAGTTCTTC.

The chain recombines TRBV28 with TRBJ1-1, with D hard to call. V was shortened by 2 bases and J by 5 bases, with 9 bases between the two germline ends. This CDR3 is 13 amino acids long. Looked up from germline, CDR1 is MDHEN and CDR2 is SYDVKM. The CDR3 spells CASSLARRTEAFF. The CDR3 nucleotides are TGTGCCAGCAGTTTAGCCAGAAGGACTGAAGCTTTCTTT.

V usage is TRBV28 and J usage is TRBJ2-7, with a tentative D call TRBD1 (6 bases). The CDR3 has 13 amino acids. V was shortened by 5 bases and J by 2 bases, with 10 bases between the two germline ends. Per germline, CDR1 MDHEN and CDR2 SYDVKM. CDR3 region: CASSGDTPYEQYF. The CDR3 nucleotides read TGTGCCAGCAGTGGGGACACGCCCTACGAGCAGTACTTC.

The gene calls are TRBV4-1 and TRBJ1-3; the match to TRBD1 covers 9 bases. The V gene end was trimmed by 0 bases and the J gene end by 8 bases; junction bases not matched to a gene: 5. The V gene's germline CDR1 is MGHRA and CDR2 YSYEKL. The CDR3 runs 15 residues. This CDR3 is CASSQDRDRVDTIYF. DNA of the CDR3: TGCGCCAGCAGCCAAGATAGGGACAGGGTAGACACCATATATTTT.

The chain joins TRBV25-1 to TRBJ2-5; 12 positions match TRBD2. The CDR3 spans 14 residues. With 7 bases clipped from V and 5 bases from J, the junction kept 5 bases outside the gene matches. Germline V lookup: CDR1 MGHDK, CDR2 SYGVNS. For the CDR3, the DNA is TGTGCCAGCACCCTAGCGGGAGGGCCTGAGACCCAGTACTTC. Its translation is CASTLAGGPETQYF.

The chain combines TRBV5-1 with TRBJ1-2; possible D gene TRBD1, 6 bases. V lost 4 bases, J lost 4 bases, and 14 bases lay in between. The CDR3 length is 14 residues. Germline loops: CDR1 SGHRS, CDR2 YFSETQ. The CDR3 spells CASSKDRYSYGYTF. The CDR3 DNA follows: TGCGCCAGCAGCAAAGACAGGTACTCCTATGGCTACACCTTC.

The gene calls are TRBV27 and TRBJ1-2; 12 bases match TRBD1. Germline CDR1 reads MNHEY; CDR2 reads SMNVEV (reference sequence). The CDR3 covers 16 residues. After removal of 4 bases from V and 8 bases from J, the junction contained 11 bases not matched to a gene. The CDR3 here is CASSYLPGQGAPGYTF. The DNA of the CDR3 is TGTGCCAGCAGTTATCTACCGGGACAGGGGGCGCCCGGCTACACCTTC.

V and J are TRBV21-1 and TRBJ2-5; the table names TRBD2, a call not compared with the DNA. The end of the DNA fits TRBJ2-7 better, so the J call may be wrong. TRBV21-1 is flagged as a pseudogene. This CDR3 is built from 17 residues. This chain's CDR3 is CASSKGGTSGRWYEQYF. CDR3 nucleotides: TGTGCCAGCAGCAAAGGAGGGACTAGCGGGAGGTGGTACGAGCAGTACTTC.

The genes are TRBV29-1 and TRBJ2-1; D is unresolved. Trimming pared 4 bases from V and 12 bases from J, leaving 13 bases between. The CDR3 has 11 residues. Germline lookup yields CDR1 SQVTM and CDR2 ANQGSEA. CDR3 nucleotide sequence: TGCAGCGTTGCACTAAAGCTTGGGCAGTTCTTC. Its translation: CSVALKLGQFF.